This T cell receptor (beta chain) was found in a study of regulatory T cells in long-lasting Graves disease. This clonotype has at least ten counts. Noted time point: persistent/refractory GD, antithyroid drugs over 5 years with positive TRAb. There was RNA extracted from PBMCs, and the TCR library was made from it. Libraries of TCR beta came from iRepertoire HTBI primers plus Arm-PCR of CDR3 regions. TCRdb independently ran MiXCR on the multiplex PCR reads; one entry per CDR3 protein. The sample yields fewer than 550,000 distinct CDR3 sequences, under 25% seen once. Sequences were derived from peripheral blood mononuclear cells (PBMCs), sampled when the disease was refractory, from a patient treated with antithyroid drugs. This TCR was sampled from a female donor with Graves disease.

CDR3 sequence (DNA): TGTGCCAGCAGTTTAGCGGGGTCGGCCCATAGGAACACTGAAGCTTTCTTT. This encodes CASSLAGSAHRNTEAFF. The V gene is TRBV12-3 or TRBV12-4, the J gene TRBJ1-1; no definite D call. This CDR3 contains 17 residues. V lost 0 bases, J lost 1 base, and 15 bases lay in between.